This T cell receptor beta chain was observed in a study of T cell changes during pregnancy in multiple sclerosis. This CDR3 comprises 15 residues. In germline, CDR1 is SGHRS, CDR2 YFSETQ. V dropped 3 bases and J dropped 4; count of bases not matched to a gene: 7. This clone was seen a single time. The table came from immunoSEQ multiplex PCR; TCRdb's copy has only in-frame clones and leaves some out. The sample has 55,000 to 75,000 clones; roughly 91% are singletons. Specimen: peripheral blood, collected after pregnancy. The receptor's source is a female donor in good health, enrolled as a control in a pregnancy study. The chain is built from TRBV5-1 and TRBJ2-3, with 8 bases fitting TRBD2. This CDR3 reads CASSSIGGGADTQYF. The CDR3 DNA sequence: TGCGCCAGCAGCTCCATCGGGGGGGGAGCAGATACGCAGTATTTT.